The rows below give T cell receptor beta chains drawn from one sample of a study of T cell repertoires in cytomegalovirus infection. TCRdb reprocessed the reads with MiXCR, giving one entry per CDR3 protein. This sample carries 150,000 to 200,000 distinct CDR3 sequences, under 15% of them seen once, and the ten largest clones take about a quarter. The sample consisted of PBMCs. Source of these receptors: a human donor in good health (CMV status not recorded). Some clones in this sample may be carry-over from other donors' samples. CDR3s include the opening cysteine and the closing phenylalanine or tryptophan. The D gene is left open where the match is weak. The size field is filled for only some rows; it gives once, few, many or a size class.

few | TRBJ2-7 | . | TRBV12-3/TRBV12-4 | TGTGCCAGCAGTTGGGGAGACGGAGACTACGAGCAGTACTTC | CASSWGDGDYEQYF
. | TRBJ1-6 | . | TRBV20-1 | TGCAGTGCTGGGGGGGGTGGGGGATCACCCCTCCACTTT | CSAGGGGGSPLHF
few | TRBJ2-7 | . | TRBV30 | TGTGCCTGGAGCGGGGGCGCTGGCGAGCAGTACTTC | CAWSGGAGEQYF
. | TRBJ2-2 | . | TRBV25-1 | TGTGCCAGCAGCCCCGCGCAGGGGGGGGACGGGGAGCTGTTTTTT | CASSPAQGGDGELFF
many | TRBJ1-3 | . | TRBV10-3 | TGTGCCATCAGTGGAAGAGCCCCGACCGCTGGAAACACCATATATTTT | CAISGRAPTAGNTIYF
many | TRBJ2-1 | TRBD2 | TRBV7-2 | TGTGCCAGCAGCACCGGACTAGCGGGGGGGGGGTCCTACAATGAGCAGTTCTTC | CASSTGLAGGGSYNEQFF
many | TRBJ2-2 | . | TRBV12-5 | TGTGCTAGTGGTTACGCCGGGGAGCTGTTTTTT | CASGYAGELFF
. | TRBJ1-3 | . | TRBV29-1 | TGCAGCGTCGGGACACCTGGAAACACCATATATTTT | CSVGTPGNTIYF
many | TRBJ1-2 | . | TRBV7-8 | TGTGCCAGCAGCCCCAGGGTGGACCGCTATGGCTACACCTTC | CASSPRVDRYGYTF
. | TRBJ2-1 | TRBD2 | TRBV20-1 | TGCAGTGCTATTGGGCTAGCGGGGACTGGGGATGAGCAGTTCTTC | CSAIGLAGTGDEQFF
medium-sized | TRBJ2-5 | . | TRBV7-8 | TGTGCCAGCAGCTTAGGCGGTTACCGGGGCCTCCAAGAGACCCAGTACTTC | CASSLGGYRGLQETQYF
few | TRBJ2-2 | TRBD2 | TRBV12-3/TRBV12-4 | TGTGCCAGCAGTCCCAGCGGGGGGGGCAACACCGGGGAGCTGTTTTTT | CASSPSGGGNTGELFF
. | TRBJ1-3 | . | TRBV2 | TGTGCCAGCAGTGAAAGAGGGGCCCTTTTCAACACCATATATTTT | CASSERGALFNTIYF
few | TRBJ1-5 | TRBD1 | TRBV12-5 | TGTGCTAGTGCTTGGACAGGGGACCAGCCCCAGCATTTT | CASAWTGDQPQHF
many | TRBJ1-2 | . | TRBV14 | TGTGCCAGCAGCCGCACATCCTACTATGGCTACACCTTC | CASSRTSYYGYTF
. | TRBJ2-7 | . | TRBV5-1 | TGCGCCAGCAGCTTGGTGACAGAGTACGAGCAGTACTTC | CASSLVTEYEQYF
many | TRBJ1-5 | . | TRBV27 | TGTGCCAGCAGTTACGCAGGGCGTCAGCCCCAGCATTTT | CASSYAGRQPQHF
few | TRBJ1-4 | . | TRBV28 | TGTGCCAGCAGGCCGAGCTCCCGGTGGAATGAAAAACTGTTTTTT | CASRPSSRWNEKLFF
. | TRBJ2-7 | . | TRBV6-2/TRBV6-3 | TGTGCCAGCAGCAATCTAGACATGGGGAGCTCCTACGAGAAGTACTTC | CASSNLDMGSSYEKYF
. | TRBJ2-3 | TRBD2 | TRBV7-3 | TGTGCCAGCAGCTTTTCCGGGAGGGAGACAGATACGCAGTATTTT | CASSFSGRETDTQYF
many | TRBJ2-7 | TRBD2 | TRBV7-8 | TGTGCCAGCAGCTTAGGGGGGGGAGGGTTGAACGAGCAGTACTTC | CASSLGGGGLNEQYF
. | TRBJ2-7 | TRBD2 | TRBV5-1 | TGCGCCAGCAGCGCGGGGGTGAAGGCGACCTACGAGCAGTACTTC | CASSAGVKATYEQYF
few | TRBJ2-2 | TRBD1 | TRBV18 | TGTGCCAGCTCCTACAGGGGGAACACCGGGGAGCTGTTTTTT | CASSYRGNTGELFF
. | TRBJ2-7 | TRBD1 | TRBV14 | TGTGCCAGCAGCCAACCCGGGACAGGGAGCAAGCAGTACTTC | CASSQPGTGSKQYF
few | TRBJ2-6 | TRBD1 | TRBV29-1 | TGCAGCGTAGAGATTCGGACCGGGACAGGGGGGTTCTCTGGGGCCAACGTCCTGACTTTC | CSVEIRTGTGGFSGANVLTF
. | TRBJ2-3 | TRBD1 | TRBV11-2 | TGTGCCAGCAGCTCGCCTGACAGGGTGGGCACAGATACGCAGTATTTT | CASSSPDRVGTDTQYF
. | TRBJ1-1 | TRBD1 | TRBV27 | TGTGCCAGCAGTCACCGACCGGGACAGTTTAACACTGAAGCTTTCTTT | CASSHRPGQFNTEAFF
many | TRBJ2-7 | TRBD2 | TRBV7-8 | TGTGCCAGCAGCTTTCCGTTTAGCGGGAGCACCTACGAGCAGTACTTC | CASSFPFSGSTYEQYF
. | TRBJ1-5 | . | TRBV5-5 | TGTGCCAGCAGCTTGGTCCCGCGCATGGGCAATCAGCCCCAGCATTTT | CASSLVPRMGNQPQHF
many | TRBJ1-1 | . | TRBV29-1 | TGCAGCGGCCTACGGCCCCGAGTGAACACTGAAGCTTTCTTT | CSGLRPRVNTEAFF
many | TRBJ2-3 | . | TRBV7-2 | TGTGCCAGCAGCTTAGGTGACATCGGCACAGATACGCAGTATTTT | CASSLGDIGTDTQYF
. | TRBJ2-7 | . | TRBV15 | TGTGCCACCAGCAGAGATACAAGGGCCCACGAGCAGTACTTC | CATSRDTRAHEQYF
few | TRBJ1-1 | TRBD1 | TRBV27 | TGTGCCAGCAGTTCGCCGGGACAGGGGGCATTTGGTGAAGCTTTCTTT | CASSSPGQGAFGEAFF
. | TRBJ2-3 | TRBD2 | TRBV20-1 | TGCAGTGCATCCTACGGGGGGGCCGGCACAGATACGCAGTATTTT | CSASYGGAGTDTQYF
few | TRBJ2-1 | TRBD2 | TRBV11-2 | TGTGCCAGCAGCTCTCTACCGGGGGGATACTACAATGAGCAGTTCTTC | CASSSLPGGYYNEQFF
many | TRBJ2-1 | . | TRBV28 | TGTGCCAGCAGTTTGGACAGAAACAATGAGCAGTTCTTC | CASSLDRNNEQFF
. | TRBJ1-1 | TRBD1 | TRBV10-3 | TGTGCCATCAGTGAAAACAGGGGACCGGCTGAAGCTTTCTTT | CAISENRGPAEAFF
few | TRBJ2-5 | . | TRBV24-1 | TGTGCCACCAGTGAACGAGGCCCCGGCGGAGAGACCCAGTACTTC | CATSERGPGGETQYF
many | TRBJ2-7 | . | TRBV7-6 | TGTGCCAGCAGCCGAACTTCCGGGACATCCTACGAGCAGTACTTC | CASSRTSGTSYEQYF
. | TRBJ2-5 | TRBD2 | TRBV20-1 | TGCAGTGCTAGATTAGCGGGGGGCCCTGGGACCCAGTACTTC | CSARLAGGPGTQYF
many | TRBJ1-1 | . | TRBV20-1 | TGCAGTGCTAGAGATCAGAGAAGCATTATGAACACTGAAGCTTTCTTT | CSARDQRSIMNTEAFF
many | TRBJ2-7 | . | TRBV7-2 | TGTGCCAGCAGCTCAATGCCGGGTCCAGGGTACGAGCAGTACTTC | CASSSMPGPGYEQYF
. | TRBJ1-4 | . | TRBV28 | TGTGCCAGCAGTACAGCCGAAAAACTGTTTTTT | CASSTAEKLFF
many | TRBJ2-3 | TRBD1 | TRBV29-1 | TGCAGCGTTGAAGCGGCGGACAGGGGGACAGATACGCAGTATTTT | CSVEAADRGTDTQYF
once | TRBJ1-1 | . | TRBV19 | TGTGCCAGTAGGACGGATTCGACCCTTCACACTGAAGCTTTCTTT | CASRTDSTLHTEAFF
. | TRBJ1-1 | TRBD1 | TRBV29-1 | TGCAGCGTTACGCCGGACAGGGGGACTGAAGCTTTCTTT | CSVTPDRGTEAFF
. | TRBJ2-1 | TRBD2 | TRBV28 | TGTGCCAGCATCGGAGGACTAGCGGGGGAGCAGTTCTTC | CASIGGLAGEQFF